One and the same sample provided the 8 T cell receptor beta chains below, sequenced in a study of molecular identifiers for immune sequencing clone quantification. TCRdb redid the calling of the PCR reads with MiXCR, one entry per CDR3 protein. The table lists over 550,000 distinct CDR3 sequences, about 25% of them singletons. Sequencing was performed on naive CD8+ T cells from blood, with Jurkat cell RNA spiked in. Specified subset: FACS-sorted CD8+CD4-CCR7+CD45RA+ naive T cells. The receptor set was obtained from a human donor in good health. Some libraries in this study had Jurkat cell RNA spiked in.

The chain couples TRBV19 to TRBJ1-1, with 8 nucleotides matching TRBD1. This CDR3 contains 13 residues. Losses at the gene ends were 7 bases for V and 3 bases for J; bases not matched to a gene: 4. Germline V gene sequence: CDR1 LNHDA, CDR2 SQIVND (reference sequence). The CDR3 loop is CASTAGGHTEAFF. The CDR3 bases are TGTGCCAGTACCGCAGGGGGCCACACTGAAGCTTTCTTT.

This clonotype was detected ten times or more. This sequence joins TRBV28 and TRBJ2-3; a weak D match, TRBD1 (5 bases). CDR1 MDHEN and CDR2 SYDVKM come from the germline V gene. The V gene lost 4 bases and the J gene lost 6 bases, with 20 bases spanning the gap. The CDR3 loop spans 16 amino acids. The CDR3 sequence is CASSSSGSWGRDTQYF. The DNA of the CDR3 is TGTGCCAGCAGTTCCTCCGGTAGCTGGGGCAGGGATACGCAGTATTTT.

This clonotype has ten or more counts. The genes are TRBV29-1 and TRBJ1-1; D unresolved. V was trimmed by 1 base and J by 3 bases, leaving 6 bases between them. The CDR3 has 12 amino acids. Germline V CDR1 and CDR2: SQVTM, ANQGSEA. The CDR3 reads CSVEVLDTEAFF. CDR3 bases: TGCAGCGTTGAAGTTCTCGACACTGAAGCTTTCTTT.

This clonotype has at least ten counts. The rearrangement links TRBV4-3 to TRBJ1-5; 7 positions match TRBD1. Germline assignment: CDR1 LGHNA and CDR2 YSLEER. V lost 0 bases, J lost 7 bases, and 6 bases stayed unmatched. The CDR3 spans 15 residues. The CDR3 bases are TGCGCCAGCAGCCAAGATTGGGCAGGGGGACAGCCCCAGCATTTT. Translating it yields CASSQDWAGGQPQHF.

This sequence joins TRBV11-2 and TRBJ1-4; TRBD1 matches 7 bases. There are 13 residues in the CDR3. Trimming removed 6 bases from V and 8 bases from J; junction bases left unmatched: 6. Germline V gene data show CDR1 as SGHAT and CDR2 as FQNNGV. CDR3 sequence reads: CASSSGGGEKLFF. The CDR3 nucleotides are TGTGCCAGCAGTTCAGGGGGGGGGGAAAAACTGTTTTTT.

This clonotype was seen a handful of times. The V and J genes are TRBV4-1 and TRBJ1-2; D is unclear. The ends were cut back, 4 bases at V and 9 bases at J, with 24 bases in the middle. There are 16 residues in the CDR3. Germline V gene lookup returns CDR1 MGHRA and CDR2 YSYEKL. Here the CDR3 DNA reads TGCGCCAGCAGCCCTCTCGGGAGCGGAGGTGGATCAAGCTACACCTTC. Protein: CASSPLGSGGGSSYTF.

This clonotype has a handful of counts. This rearrangement joins TRBV6-2 or TRBV6-3 to TRBJ2-7, with a weak D call TRBD2 (5 bases). CDR1 is MNHEY and CDR2 is SVGEGT in the germline V gene. The V gene lost 6 bases and the J gene lost 3 bases, with 24 bases spanning the gap. The CDR3 consists of 17 residues. DNA of the CDR3: TGTGCCAGCAGCACAATAATCCCAGGACTGCTAAACTACGAGCAGTACTTC. It specifies CASSTIIPGLLNYEQYF.

This clonotype was seen a few times. The chain combines TRBV27 with TRBJ2-2; either TRBD1 or TRBD2 may fit D (5 bases each). V was cut by 5 bases and J by 5 bases, with 24 bases left in between. The CDR3 has 18 amino acids. Germline V CDR1 and CDR2: MNHEY, SMNVEV (reference sequence). The DNA for the CDR3 is TGTGCCAGCAGTCGACTGGGGGTCTCCGGGGCCGAAACCGGGGAGCTGTTTTTT. Translated: CASSRLGVSGAETGELFF.